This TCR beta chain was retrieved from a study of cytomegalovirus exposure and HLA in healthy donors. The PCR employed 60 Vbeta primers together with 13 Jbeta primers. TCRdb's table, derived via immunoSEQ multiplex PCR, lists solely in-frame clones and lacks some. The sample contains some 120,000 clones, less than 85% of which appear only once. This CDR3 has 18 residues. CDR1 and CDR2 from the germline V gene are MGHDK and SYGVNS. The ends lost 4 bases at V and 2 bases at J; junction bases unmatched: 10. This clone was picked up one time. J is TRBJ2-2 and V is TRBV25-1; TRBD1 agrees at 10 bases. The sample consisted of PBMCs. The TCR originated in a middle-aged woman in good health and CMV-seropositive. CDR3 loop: CASSGRDRGRSNTGELFF. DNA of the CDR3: TGTGCCAGCAGTGGTCGAGACAGGGGGCGATCAAACACCGGGGAGCTGTTTTTT.